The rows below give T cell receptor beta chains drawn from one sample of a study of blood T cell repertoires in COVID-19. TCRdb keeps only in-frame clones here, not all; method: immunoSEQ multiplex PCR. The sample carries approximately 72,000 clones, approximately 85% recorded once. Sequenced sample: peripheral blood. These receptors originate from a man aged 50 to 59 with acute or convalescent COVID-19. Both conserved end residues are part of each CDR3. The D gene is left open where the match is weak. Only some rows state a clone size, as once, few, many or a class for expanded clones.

DNA: TGTGCCAGCACCCGACAGGGCGGCGTCACAGATACGCAGTATTTT
CDR3: CASTRQGGVTDTQYF
size: .
D: TRBD1
J: TRBJ2-3
V: TRBV2

DNA: TGTGTCAGAAGCTTACCGGGACAGCGTCCTGGTGAGCAGTTCTTC
CDR3: CVRSLPGQRPGEQFF
size: .
D: .
J: TRBJ2-1
V: TRBV7-5

DNA: TGTGCCAGCAGCTTAGGCGGGGGGGCCGGAGATACGCAGTATTTT
CDR3: CASSLGGGAGDTQYF
size: .
D: TRBD2
J: TRBJ2-3
V: TRBV7-3

DNA: TGTGCCTGGAGAAGAGGGGGACTAGCCTCGACCCAGTACTTC
CDR3: CAWRRGGLASTQYF
size: .
D: TRBD2
J: TRBJ2-5
V: TRBV30

DNA: TGTGCCAGCAGTTTATCAGGAGGCACTGAAGCTTTCTTT
CDR3: CASSLSGGTEAFF
size: .
D: .
J: TRBJ1-1
V: TRBV27

DNA: TGTGCCAGCAGTGAAGCGCGGAGGGGAAGGGCTAACTATGGCTACACCTTC
CDR3: CASSEARRGRANYGYTF
size: .
D: .
J: TRBJ1-2
V: TRBV6-1

DNA: TGTGCCACCAGTGAACTACAGGGCGCGGGAGAGACCCAGTACTTC
CDR3: CATSELQGAGETQYF
size: .
D: .
J: TRBJ2-5
V: TRBV24-1

DNA: TGTGCCAGCAGTGGGGACACATTCACAGATACGCAGTATTTT
CDR3: CASSGDTFTDTQYF
size: few
D: .
J: TRBJ2-3
V: TRBV9

DNA: TGTGCCAGCTCACCTCTTCTTCAGGCGACCGGGGAGCTGTTTTTT
CDR3: CASSPLLQATGELFF
size: .
D: .
J: TRBJ2-2
V: TRBV18

DNA: TGTGCCAGCAGTGGGACAGGGGATTACTATGGCTACACCTTC
CDR3: CASSGTGDYYGYTF
size: few
D: TRBD1
J: TRBJ1-2
V: TRBV2

DNA: TGTGCCAGAAGCTTCTCCGGGGAGCTGTTTTTT
CDR3: CARSFSGELFF
size: .
D: .
J: TRBJ2-2
V: TRBV5-3

DNA: TGTGCCAGCAGCCGCGGTCGCAATCAGCCCCAGCATTTT
CDR3: CASSRGRNQPQHF
size: medium-sized
D: .
J: TRBJ1-5
V: TRBV6-5

DNA: TGTGCCAGCAGTGGTGCCCTTAGCGGGGGAGCCAAAAACATTCAGTACTTC
CDR3: CASSGALSGGAKNIQYF
size: few
D: TRBD2
J: TRBJ2-4
V: TRBV2

DNA: TGTGCCACGTCGAGGCATGAGCAGTTCTTC
CDR3: CATSRHEQFF
size: .
D: .
J: TRBJ2-1
V: TRBV15

DNA: TGTGCCAGCAGCACACAGGGCCCAGGCTATGGCTACACCTTC
CDR3: CASSTQGPGYGYTF
size: .
D: .
J: TRBJ1-2
V: TRBV11-2

DNA: TGCGCCAGCAGCCTAACACATCCGGGATTGAGCACTGAAGCTTTCTTT
CDR3: CASSLTHPGLSTEAFF
size: .
D: .
J: TRBJ1-1
V: TRBV5-1

DNA: TGTGCCAGCAGGAGGACTAGCGGGGGCCCGCAGTGG
CDR3: CASRRTSGGPQW
size: .
D: TRBD2
J: TRBJ2-7
V: TRBV6-5

DNA: TGTGCCAGCAGCCCTGGACAGGGGGCACGGGATGAGCAGTTCTTC
CDR3: CASSPGQGARDEQFF
size: .
D: TRBD1
J: TRBJ2-1
V: TRBV6-2/TRBV6-3

DNA: TGTGCCAGCGGACAGTCCACCTACGAGCAGTACTTC
CDR3: CASGQSTYEQYF
size: .
D: .
J: TRBJ2-7
V: TRBV6-6

DNA: TGTGCCAGCAGTTCCGACAGGACAGACGATAATTCACCCCTCCACTTT
CDR3: CASSSDRTDDNSPLHF
size: many
D: .
J: TRBJ1-6
V: TRBV6-2/TRBV6-3

DNA: TGTGCCAGCTCACCAGAGGGAGATACGCAGTATTTT
CDR3: CASSPEGDTQYF
size: .
D: .
J: TRBJ2-3
V: TRBV18

DNA: TGCGCCAGCAGCTCCGGGACAGGGGTAGGCGAGCAGTACTTC
CDR3: CASSSGTGVGEQYF
size: .
D: TRBD1
J: TRBJ2-7
V: TRBV5-1

DNA: TGTGCCAGCAGCTTCGATAGCGGTTACGAGCAGTACTTC
CDR3: CASSFDSGYEQYF
size: .
D: .
J: TRBJ2-7
V: TRBV9

DNA: TGTGCCAGCAGCTTAGGGCAGGGGGCAGGCTATGGCTACACCTTC
CDR3: CASSLGQGAGYGYTF
size: .
D: TRBD1
J: TRBJ1-2
V: TRBV11-2

DNA: TGTGCCAGCAGTTTAGTCGCGGACAATGAAGCTTTCTTT
CDR3: CASSLVADNEAFF
size: .
D: .
J: TRBJ1-1
V: TRBV12-3/TRBV12-4

DNA: TGTGCCAGCAGTTCTACGCTAGCGGGGGGCCCCTACAATGAGCAGTTCTTC
CDR3: CASSSTLAGGPYNEQFF
size: .
D: TRBD2
J: TRBJ2-1
V: TRBV28

DNA: TGTGCCAGCAGCTCACCCGACAGGTCCGAGCAGTACTTC
CDR3: CASSSPDRSEQYF
size: .
D: .
J: TRBJ2-7
V: TRBV6-2/TRBV6-3